This T cell receptor beta chain was sequenced for a study of cytomegalovirus exposure and HLA in healthy donors (dated by TCRdb to 2016 to 2017). The study in broad terms: An earlier analysis of under 600 of the donors reported roughly 300 Gb of sequence data and 100 million to 130 million unique TCR beta sequences from some 180 million T cells. To predict cytomegalovirus infection status, the study combined high-throughput TCR immunosequencing, statistical association of individual TCRs with disease status, and machine learning. Typing coverage differed by locus: A, B, C, DRB1 and DQB1 were typed in roughly 620-630 donors, DQA1 in about 550, DPA1 in 600 to 610, and DPB1 in approximately 450. HLA typing included class I and class II loci at four-digit resolution. In a later genetic analysis, genome-wide SNP genotypes for about three fifths of the roughly 670 donors were used, and that subset was treated as a discovery cohort. Because of strong linkage in the cohort, roughly five DR-DQ haplotypes were treated as single units for association and clustering. Using immunosequencing, the study profiled T cell repertoires from roughly 650 subjects and related those repertoires to cytomegalovirus serostatus. The study aimed to test whether signatures of past pathogen exposure could be identified by cataloging public T cell receptors. The genetic ancestry cluster associated with self-reported Caucasian donors included around four fifths of the approximately 400 genotyped donors. Roughly 300 gigabases of sequencing data and around 85 million unique TCR sequences made up an early release that covered over 550 HLA-typed donors. To decide whether each TCR beta V gene segment behaved as functional or pseudogenic, an earlier analysis of approximately 620 of the donors relied on high-throughput TCR beta sequencing. A separate validation cohort of more than 100 different subjects was used in addition to the roughly 620-subject first cohort. A later analysis re-analyzed previously published TCR beta repertoires from 600 to 850 donors and added high-resolution HLA genotyping to study TCR occurrence patterns. Alongside the repertoire data, information on donor age, sex, ethnicity and CMV serostatus was compiled. Across about 380 genotyped donors of the cohort, an average of 235,054 unique TCR beta nucleotide sequences per donor were sequenced, and around 19% of those sequences were non-productive. Rather than drawing on any new phenotypic data, the later analysis identified candidate immune exposures from TCR beta sequences and the way those sequences occurred across donors. All discovery cohort repertoires had been generated on a single sequencing platform.

The CDR3 measures 12 amino acids from cysteine to phenylalanine. Solely the CDR3 DNA is kept, with 36 bases framed from the first base. The germline V gene specifies SNHLY as CDR1 and FYNNEI as CDR2. Trimming takes 3 bases from V and 4 bases from J, and the germline ends sit 6 bases apart. The method was the immunoSEQ multiplex PCR assay. The multiplex PCR relied on a mix of 60 forward primers for TCR Vbeta segments and 13 reverse primers for TCR Jbeta segments. A multiplex PCR assay on genomic DNA amplified the CDR3 region of rearranged TCR beta genes. The Illumina HiSeq System was used to sequence the amplified TCR beta libraries as 87-base-pair reads. In the original analysis: A later analysis tallied about 77 million unique TCR beta chains across the 666 repertoires, and around 9.9 million of those chains were shared by two or more donors. To remove PCR and sequencing errors, raw reads were error-corrected and collapsed into unique sequences using a nearest-neighbor algorithm that merged closely related sequences. V, D and J gene segments were assigned by aligning CDR3 sequences to IMGT reference sequences. Each retained sequence needed at least a six-nucleotide match to both a V gene segment and a J gene segment. Rearrangements were classified as productive when the CDR3 lacked stop codons and remained in frame with V and J, and all other rearrangements were classified as non-productive. Following IMGT convention, CDR3 was defined as the stretch from the second conserved V-encoded cysteine to the conserved J-encoded phenylalanine. The earlier analysis of some 540 of the donors excluded any sequence lacking an unambiguous match to a single V gene segment. An earlier analysis of almost 600 of the donors classified V segments as functional when productive rearrangements were above 56.7% and as segregating when the standard deviation between donors was above 5%. A statistical classification framework was built to diagnose cytomegalovirus status from the catalog of TCR beta chain sequences. A later analysis assigned V and J genes by comparing TCR nucleotide sequences with IMGT/GENE-DB human TR gene sequences. A later analysis assigned CDR3 sequences and most-parsimonious VDJ recombination scenarios with the TCRdist pipeline. In a later analysis, each TCR beta chain was defined by its CDR3 amino acid sequence together with its V-gene family, and reads lacking a unique V-gene family were excluded. To address suspected cross-contamination and a sequencing artifact, a later analysis removed approximately 600 highly shared, low-generation-probability nucleotide sequences. For each public chain, a later analysis derived a clonal expansion index from normalized ranks of inferred template counts within each repertoire. A later analysis computed generation probabilities with a VDJ recombination model fitted to out-of-frame rearrangements, and checked the results against IGoR. In a later analysis, hypergeometric tests were used to score TCR-TCR, TCR-HLA and TCR-CMV co-occurrence, with a repertoire-size bias correction applied to TCR pairs. A later analysis estimated false discovery rates by permuting HLA or CMV assignments 20 times. In a later analysis, co-occurring TCRs were grouped with DBSCAN, and TCRdist sequence similarity was added when clustering was performed within HLA-allele-positive subsets. Repertoires with fewer than 30,000 or more than 120,000 public chains were left out of co-occurrence clustering, as were about 5 repertoires with anomalous nucleotide sharing. TCRdb provides this immuneACCESS table in a form limited to in-frame rearrangements. Some clones are lacking; in checked studies, under half of them reflect an unresolved V gene, and why the rest are absent is not known. V, J and clone size were drawn from that table, and D and trimming were deduced from the DNA. The sample has around 300,000 clones on record, roughly 90% of them singletons. The ten largest clones add up to approximately 2.4% of the sample.

Findings and caveats that apply to the study as a whole: A cluster of highly shared sequence variants was judged likely to represent a technical artifact of the sequencing pipeline. A later analysis associated roughly 17,000 TCR beta sequences with specific HLA alleles at a false discovery rate of 0.05. In a later analysis, HLA-associated TCR beta chains showed more clonal expansion and lower generation probabilities than non-associated chains that were equally common. Roughly uniform sequencing depth across donors was assumed in presence/absence analyses, although this assumption may not hold. When HLA alleles, especially DR and DQ, strongly co-occurred, attributing TCR associations to individual alleles was difficult. Most TCR sequences were observed very rarely across donors, whereas some public TCRs were present in many individuals. According to a later analysis, TCR association rates differed among HLA loci, with DRB1 alleles showing the most associated TCRs and HLA-C alleles showing the fewest. Because the 87-base-pair reads could not distinguish some IMGT-functional V segments, including TRBV6-2 and TRBV6-3, those segments were excluded. For the cohort, immune exposure information was limited to CMV serostatus. This cohort had only TCR beta chains sequenced, and the lack of alpha or paired-chain data limited which features could be detected. A further reported finding was that TCR beta sequences accurately predicted the HLA-A and HLA-B alleles for most subjects in the first cohort. The study listed 150 to 200 TCR beta chains as associated with cytomegalovirus. V-gene and J-gene trimming of TCR beta chains was associated with a missense DCLRE1C variant in a later genetic analysis, and the association was replicated in an independent cohort. Cytomegalovirus status was reported to be diagnosed by the classifier with high specificity and sensitivity in both the original and validation cohorts. The authors suggested that the approach could potentially be generalized to other disease states and immunological phenotypes. In a later genetic analysis, fewer N-insertions in productive TCRs were reported among donors in an Asian-associated ancestry cluster than the roughly 670-donor mean. In an earlier analysis of some 500 of the donors, most TCR beta V segments were observed in productive rearrangements about 87% or about 30% of the time, broadly matching IMGT annotations. In a later analysis, most CMV-associated TCR beta chains were found to appear HLA-restricted, with HLA associations seemingly driven largely by CMV exposure. Linkage disequilibrium might explain the correlated functional status among segregating V segments, but an unknown experimental factor could not be excluded. In a later analysis, several top co-occurrence clusters were reported to appear linked to parvovirus B19, influenza, CMV and Epstein-Barr virus. Three of the identified cytomegalovirus-associated TCR beta chains were confirmed in vitro to be specific for cytomegalovirus antigens. Some 16 rarely observed V segments, including chromosome 9 orphons, were excluded from the earlier analysis of several hundred of the donors because counts were too low. Because HLA typing was missing for some donors at each locus, association tests included only the typed subset.

In total, about 650 healthy bone marrow donors made up the cohort. All cohort members were sampled while nominally healthy, although unrecorded immune exposures were likely present. The donor was CMV seronegative and belonged to the group of 350 or so seronegative cohort members. Every donor gave a peripheral blood sample, and the peripheral blood mononuclear cells from that sample were used for TCR beta sequencing. Genomic DNA extraction from the blood cell samples was performed with the Qiagen DNeasy Blood Extraction Kit. As regards this clone: It lacks a known antigen. The input lacks base qualities; no much larger clone sits a single base away.

The sequence derives from a woman between 18 and 30 years old in good health and CMV-seronegative. Sequences were obtained from PBMCs. The rearranged segments are TRBV2 and TRBJ1-1; tentative D gene TRBD1, with 5 bases matching. The DNA sequence follows: TGTGCCAGCAGTGAGCAGGGCACTGAAGCTTTCTTT. Its product reads: CASSEQGTEAFF.